A single sample is the source of the 16 T cell receptor beta chains below, sequenced in a study of shared clonotypes between healthy human individuals. It was CD45RO-negative cells, positively selected for CCR7, that made up naive CD8 cells, with terminally differentiated effector memory CD45RA+ cells excluded. Produced via immunoSEQ multiplex PCR; TCRdb's table is partial and in-frame only. The sample includes about 1,800,000 clones, about 95% of them seen just once. The sequencing input was naive CD8+ T cells sorted from blood. These receptors were collected from a man younger than 35 in good health.

The chain uses TRBV7-9 and TRBJ2-2; no reliable D call. The V end was cut by 4 bases, the J end by 6 bases, with 15 bases between. This CDR3 comprises 15 residues. Germline assignment: CDR1 SEHNR and CDR2 FQNEAQ (reference sequence). CDR3 DNA sequence: TGTGCCAGCAGCTCCCGAGAAGTCAGCGCCGGGGAGCTGTTTTTT. Translating gives CASSSREVSAGELFF.

The chain joins TRBV6-6 to TRBJ1-1; 8 nucleotides agree with TRBD1. This CDR3 has 12 amino acids. Germline CDR1 and CDR2: MNHNY and SVGAGI (reference sequence). The V segment lost 11 bases and the J segment 4 bases; nucleotides outside the gene matches: 6. This CDR3 is CAAIQGGTEAFF. The CDR3, as DNA: TGTGCCGCAATACAGGGGGGCACTGAAGCTTTCTTT.

This sequence joins TRBV28 and TRBJ1-4, with 9 bases fitting TRBD1. CDR3 size: 15 residues. Trimming cost V 5 bases and J 8 bases; bases outside gene matches: 9. Germline loops: CDR1 MDHEN, CDR2 SYDVKM. Written as DNA, the CDR3 is TGTGCCAGCAGTACGGGACAGGGCGGACGGGAAAAACTGTTTTTT. Protein product: CASSTGQGGREKLFF.

Written as DNA, the CDR3 is TGTGCCATCAGTGAGCCGGGACAGGGCGTTAATCAGCCCCAGCATTTT. It encodes CAISEPGQGVNQPQHF. The V call is TRBV10-3, the J call TRBJ1-5; 9 bases agree with TRBD1. The germline V gene encodes CDR1 ENHRY and CDR2 SYGVKD. This CDR3 region has 16 residues. Trimming at V came to 2 bases and at J to 4 bases, leaving 6 bases not matched to a gene.

J is TRBJ2-7 and V is TRBV19; TRBD2 matches 7 bases. Germline V lookup: CDR1 LNHDA, CDR2 SQIVND (reference sequence). V was clipped by 4 bases and J by 5 bases; unmatched bases: 8. The CDR3 runs 14 residues. CDR3 bases: TGTGCCAGTAGTAGCGCCGGGGGGAACGACGAGCAGTACTTC. Translated: CASSSAGGNDEQYF.

V and J are TRBV7-9 and TRBJ2-1; D possibly matches TRBD1 or TRBD2 (5 bases each). The CDR3 spans 15 residues. Germline CDR1 and CDR2: SEHNR and FQNEAQ (reference sequence). V lost 2 bases to trimming and J lost 7 bases, with 15 bases between them. The CDR3 nucleotides are TGTGCCAGCAGCTTACTCCTCCATTGGGGGAATGAGCAGTTCTTC. Translation: CASSLLLHWGNEQFF.

The V gene is TRBV30, the J gene TRBJ1-1; the D is unclear. Germline lookup yields CDR1 GTSNPN and CDR2 SVGIG (reference sequence). This CDR3 is built from 12 residues. The V gene lost 5 bases and the J gene lost 4 bases, with 11 bases spanning the gap. DNA for the CDR3: TGTGCCTGGGTCCCCCTGGGCACTGAAGCTTTCTTT. Its protein product is CAWVPLGTEAFF.

This clone was seen a few times. Other DNA sequences from this sample encode an identical CDR3 as well. The rearrangement joins TRBV4-1 to TRBJ1-1; the D is unclear. The V end lost 2 bases, the J end lost 1 base, and 5 bases lay between the germline ends. This CDR3 contains 13 residues. Germline V gives CDR1 MGHRA, CDR2 YSYEKL. The CDR3 nucleotides are TGCGCCAGCAGCCAAACTACGAACACTGAAGCTTTCTTT. This gives the protein CASSQTTNTEAFF.

The DNA for the CDR3 is TGTGCCAGCAGACAGAGGACAGGGTCCTACGAGCAGTACTTC. This encodes CASRQRTGSYEQYF. This chain joins TRBV6-5 and TRBJ2-7; 8 positions agree with TRBD1. This CDR3 is 14 amino acids long. The junction had 5 bases not matched to a gene; V was cut back by 6 bases and J by 1 base. Germline V lookup: CDR1 MNHEY, CDR2 SVGAGI.

J is TRBJ1-5 and V is TRBV4-1; D uncertain. V lost 1 base, J lost 9 bases, and 10 bases lay in between. CDR1 is MGHRA and CDR2 is YSYEKL in the germline V gene. This CDR3 has 13 residues. The CDR3 DNA reads TGCGCCAGCAGCCAAGTGAAATCCGGGCCCCAGCATTTT. This translates into CASSQVKSGPQHF.

The chain uses TRBV30 and TRBJ1-1; 7 nucleotides match TRBD1. V shed 0 bases, J shed 4 bases, and the junction held 5 bases outside the gene matches. The CDR3 runs to 14 residues. CDR1 and CDR2 (germline): GTSNPN, SVGIG (reference sequence). For the CDR3, the DNA is TGTGCCTGGAGTGTAGAGACAGGGTTCACTGAAGCTTTCTTT. Encoded protein: CAWSVETGFTEAFF.

Notes on this clone: The same CDR3 also results from other DNA sequences found in this sample. The V gene is TRBV9, the J gene TRBJ2-7; perhaps D is TRBD1 or TRBD2 (6 bases each). V was cut by 0 bases and J by 3 bases, with 13 bases left in between. The CDR3 sequence is 15 residues long. CDR1 is SGDLS, CDR2 YYNGEE, per germline. CDR3 protein: CASSVAAGGGYEQYF. DNA of the CDR3: TGTGCCAGCAGCGTAGCAGCAGGAGGGGGCTACGAGCAGTACTTC.

This rearrangement joins TRBV10-3 to TRBJ2-1, with D unclear. Germline CDR1 reads ENHRY; CDR2 reads SYGVKD. The CDR3 runs 17 residues. Trimming removed 0 bases from V and 0 bases from J, with 12 bases in between. The chain's CDR3 is CAISESGSKGSYNEQFF. The CDR3 DNA sequence: TGTGCCATCAGTGAGTCGGGCTCCAAGGGCTCCTACAATGAGCAGTTCTTC.

V and J are TRBV19 and TRBJ2-7; 11 bases align to TRBD2. Trimming cost V 3 bases and J 4 bases; bases outside gene matches: 8. The CDR3 is 16 amino acids. Germline V gives CDR1 LNHDA, CDR2 SQIVND (reference sequence). The CDR3 nucleotides are TGTGCCAGTAGTATCTCCCCAGCTAGCGGGGGGTACGAGCAGTACTTC. Translating gives CASSISPASGGYEQYF.

This chain links TRBV5-1 with TRBJ2-7; 8 bases fit TRBD1. The CDR3 is 15 residues long. Germline trimming cut 0 bases from V and 4 bases from J; bases unmatched to any gene: 6. The germline gives CDR1 SGHRS, CDR2 YFSETQ. CDR3 amino acids: CASSLAGTGEYEQYF. The DNA for the CDR3 is TGCGCCAGCAGCTTGGCCGGGACAGGAGAATACGAGCAGTACTTC. Drawing the rest from reference TRBV5-1 and TRBJ2-7, the complete variable domain is KAGVTQTPRYLIKTRGQQVTLSCSPISGHRSVSWYQQTPGQGLQFLFEYFSETQRNKGNFPGRFSGRQFSNSRSEMNVSTLELGDSALYLCASSLAGTGEYEQYFGPGTRLTVT.

Only one count was recorded for this clone. J is TRBJ2-1 and V is TRBV4-3, with 12 bases matching TRBD2. The trim removed 0 bases at V and 5 bases at J, leaving 5 bases unmatched. Germline loops: CDR1 LGHNA, CDR2 YSLEER. This CDR3 is 17 amino acids long. CDR3 protein: CASSQDTSGRFDNEQFF. The CDR3 nucleotides read TGCGCCAGCAGCCAAGATACTAGCGGGAGGTTTGACAATGAGCAGTTCTTC.